Each of the 14 T cell receptor beta chains below was sequenced from the same sample in a study of CD8+CD57+ T cells in acquired aplastic anemia. Investigators profiled TCR beta VDJ and CDR3 from genomic DNA template. TCRdb itself ran the reads through MiXCR, one entry per CDR3 protein. Of just over 400,000 distinct CDR3 sequences listed, 65% to 80% are singletons. The sequenced sample was sorted CD4+, CD8+, or CD8+CD57+ T cells (not recorded which) from PBMCs. The origin of the receptors is a human donor in good health, serving as a control.

The CDR3 spells CASSLGTARPTLHF. The DNA for the CDR3 is TGTGCCAGCAGCTTAGGGACAGCGCGCCCCACCCTCCACTTT. The chain combines TRBV7-8 with TRBJ1-6; D is possibly TRBD1 (6 bases). Germline CDR1 and CDR2: SGHVS and FQNEAQ. The CDR3 sequence is 14 residues long. V gave up 1 base and J gave up 14 bases, with 15 bases separating them.

V is TRBV7-2 and J is TRBJ2-7; 9 bases line up with TRBD1. J lost 1 base, V lost 7 bases, and 5 bases had no gene match. CDR3 length: 14 amino acids. Germline CDR1 and CDR2: SGHTA and FQGNSA. The CDR3 DNA reads TGTGCCAGCACCGGGACAGGGAGATCCTACGAGCAGTACTTC. Amino acids: CASTGTGRSYEQYF.

This rearrangement joins TRBV29-1 to TRBJ1-1, with D unresolved. The CDR3 consists of 10 residues. Germline CDR1 and CDR2: SQVTM and ANQGSEA. The DNA for the CDR3 is TGCATCGTGGAGGAAGCGGAAGCTTTCTTT. It encodes CIVEEAEAFF.

This chain uses TRBV20-1 with TRBJ1-5; no reliable D call. V lost 5 bases and J lost 3, with 17 bases in between. CDR1 and CDR2 (germline): DFQATT, SNEGSKA (reference sequence). This CDR3 has 15 amino acids. The CDR3 spells CSAGVNSNVNQPQHF. In nucleotides, the CDR3 is TGCAGTGCTGGGGTCAACTCGAATGTCAATCAGCCCCAGCATTTT.

V usage is TRBV20-1 and J usage is TRBJ1-2; D is ambiguous. The CDR3 sequence is 13 residues long. V lost 1 base and J 8 bases, leaving 14 bases between the germline ends. Germline V gene data show CDR1 as DFQATT and CDR2 as SNEGSKA (reference sequence). The CDR3 loop reads CSARAPGPGGYTF. The CDR3 coding sequence is TGCAGTGCTAGAGCGCCGGGCCCGGGAGGCTACACCTTC.

This chain uses TRBV7-4 with TRBJ1-2; 8 bases fit TRBD1. With 5 bases clipped from V and 5 bases from J, the junction kept 10 bases outside the gene matches. Germline CDR1 reads SGHVT; CDR2 reads SQSDAQ. CDR3 size: 15 residues. In DNA, the CDR3 is TGTGCCAGCAGCCAAGAGCCGGGACAGGAGTATGGCTACACCTTC. Amino acids: CASSQEPGQEYGYTF.

Comments on this clonotype: This likely comes from a read error, as the CDR3 has no conserved phenylalanine or tryptophan at its end. Because the CDR3's place on the DNA is in doubt, the DNA is left out and the CDR3 is given as listed by TCRdb. This chain joins TRBV7-2 and TRBJ1-1; the table's D call, TRBD1, was not checked against the DNA. CDR1 and CDR2 from the germline V gene are SGHTA and FQGNSA. Ends included, the CDR3 has 13 residues. The CDR3 spells CASSLGAGPQYEQ.

In this sample, this clonotype turned up once. This chain connects TRBV7-8 to TRBJ2-1; D is possibly TRBD1 or TRBD2 (5 bases each). There are 16 residues in the CDR3. V gave up 2 bases and J gave up 2 bases, with 13 bases separating them. Germline V lookup: CDR1 SGHVS, CDR2 FQNEAQ. The CDR3 loop is CASSLRVREPYNEQFF. The CDR3 bases are TGTGCCAGCAGCTTACGGGTCAGGGAGCCCTACAATGAGCAGTTCTTC.

On this clonotype itself: The junction departs from germline at one end; a sequencing error may be responsible. V is TRBV20-1 and J is TRBJ1-2; D call uncertain. The CDR3 sequence is 11 residues long. CDR1 and CDR2 from the germline V gene are DFQATT and SNEGSKA (reference sequence). CDR3 residues: CSARLSLVPAF. In DNA, the CDR3 is TGCAGTGCTAGGCTATCCCTAGTCCCAGCCTTC.

This clonotype has just one count. The chain combines TRBV7-2 with TRBJ2-7; D ambiguous. V was pared by 5 bases and J by 2 bases, with 13 bases between. The germline gives CDR1 SGHTA, CDR2 FQGNSA. The CDR3 sequence is 14 residues long. The CDR3 DNA reads as TGTGCCAGCAGCCCTTCTGGCGGACCCTACGAGCAGTACTTC. Translated: CASSPSGGPYEQYF.

Points on this clonotype: This may arise from a read error, as a much more abundant clone is one base away. No conserved phenylalanine or tryptophan ends this CDR3, so it is likely a read error. The CDR3 nucleotides read TGTGCCAGCACCAGGCGGGCGGGGGGATTCAATACCGGGGAGCTGTTTTCT. This gives the protein CASTRRAGGFNTGELFS. The chain couples TRBV6-1 to TRBJ2-2, with 8 bases that match TRBD2. With V trimmed by 7 bases and J by 5 bases, 15 bases remained unmatched. Germline lookup yields CDR1 MNHNS and CDR2 SASEGT. The CDR3 has 17 residues.

In regard to this clonotype: Without the conserved terminal phenylalanine or tryptophan, this CDR3 likely stems from a read error. The limits of the CDR3 on the DNA are not certain, so only TCRdb's listed CDR3 is given. The chain is built from TRBV7-2 and TRBJ2-3; the table assigns TRBD1, which was not confirmed against the DNA. The CDR3 is 13 amino acids long, termini counted. Germline CDR1 SGHTA, CDR2 FQGNSA. CDR3 residues: CASSLTGVNNQPQ.

Ten or more counts support this clonotype. The CDR3 DNA reads TGTGCCAGCAGCTTAGATTGGGCCGGGGAGTTCACTGAAGCTTTCTTT. Its translation is CASSLDWAGEFTEAFF. This rearrangement joins TRBV7-9 to TRBJ1-1, with D unclear. The germline gives CDR1 SEHNR, CDR2 FQNEAQ (reference sequence). The V end lost 1 base, the J end lost 4 bases, and 16 bases lay between the germline ends. The CDR3 has 16 amino acids.

At least ten counts were recorded for this clonotype. V is TRBV24-1 and J is TRBJ2-1, with a tentative D call TRBD1 (6 bases). The CDR3 length is 17 residues. V was trimmed by 2 bases and J by 7 bases, leaving 20 bases between them. Germline V gene sequence: CDR1 KGHDR, CDR2 SFDVKD. The CDR3 bases are TGTGCCACCAGTGATTCGGCAGGGGCCCTCGGGTTGAATGAGCAGTTCTTC. Protein: CATSDSAGALGLNEQFF.